Included here is one TCR beta chain sequence, with context. Original processing notes: Reference gene primer amplification in the assay estimated nucleated cell counts. Clones were sequenced by immunoSEQ multiplex PCR, and TCRdb holds only the in-frame ones, with some missing. Clonal size and the V and J genes are those of that table, whereas D and trimming came from the DNA. Of around 260,000 clones in the sample, around 80% are singletons; the top ten hold 4.2%. This sample stems from a study of blood T cell repertoires in COVID-19. Study context: Samples of COVID-19 (acute and convalescent) were obtained from the United States, Italy and Spain. T cells, B-cell-depleted T cells, or PBMCs provided the cDNA or gDNA that served as material.

CDR1 and CDR2 from the germline V gene are SGHAT and FQNNGV. J gave up 6 bases and V 1 base, and 13 bases lay outside the gene matches. The CDR3 totals 18 residues. This receptor was obtained from a man aged 60 to 75 with acute or convalescent COVID-19. The V and J genes are TRBV11-2 and TRBJ2-1, with 9 nucleotides matching TRBD2. Sequencing was performed on peripheral blood. CDR3 DNA sequence: TGTGCCAGCAGCTTAGCTAACCAAGGCCGCGGGAGGGGCAATGAGCAGTTCTTC. This codes for CASSLANQGRGRGNEQFF.